The clone carrying this T cell receptor beta chain was seen many times. This sample is part of a study of identical twins. The CDR3 is 13 amino acids. The junction had 5 bases not matched to a gene; V was cut back by 5 bases and J by 8 bases. Unique molecular identifiers were present on the cDNA, which also gained a universal primer site by template switching. TCRdb re-called the 5' RACE reads with MiXCR, one entry per CDR3 protein. The repertoire holds around 490,000 distinct CDR3 sequences, with about 16% as singletons. These data were also reused for a study on yellow fever vaccine responses in identical twins.

Sequenced input: CD4+ T cells sorted from blood. The chain couples TRBV12-3 or TRBV12-4 to TRBJ2-4; 8 nucleotides align to TRBD1. This clonotype was sampled from a woman aged 18-30 years in good health. CDR3 region: CASSPGGAYIQYF. In DNA, the CDR3 is TGTGCCAGCAGTCCAGGGGGCGCGTACATTCAGTACTTC.